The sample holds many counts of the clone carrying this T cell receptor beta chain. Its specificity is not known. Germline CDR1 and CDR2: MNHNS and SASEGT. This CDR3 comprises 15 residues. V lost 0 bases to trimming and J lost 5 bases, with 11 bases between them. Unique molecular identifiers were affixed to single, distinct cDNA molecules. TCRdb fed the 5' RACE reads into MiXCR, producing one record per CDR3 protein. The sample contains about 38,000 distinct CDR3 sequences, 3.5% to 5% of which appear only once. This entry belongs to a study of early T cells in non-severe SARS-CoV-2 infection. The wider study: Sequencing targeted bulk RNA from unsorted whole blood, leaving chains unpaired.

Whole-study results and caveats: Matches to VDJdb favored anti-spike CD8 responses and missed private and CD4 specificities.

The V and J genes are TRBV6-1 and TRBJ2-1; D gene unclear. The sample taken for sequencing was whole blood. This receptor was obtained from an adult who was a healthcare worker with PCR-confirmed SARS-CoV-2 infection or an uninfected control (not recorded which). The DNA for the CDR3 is TGTGCCAGCAGTGAAGCCACCGCTGGGCACAATGAGCAGTTCTTC. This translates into CASSEATAGHNEQFF.